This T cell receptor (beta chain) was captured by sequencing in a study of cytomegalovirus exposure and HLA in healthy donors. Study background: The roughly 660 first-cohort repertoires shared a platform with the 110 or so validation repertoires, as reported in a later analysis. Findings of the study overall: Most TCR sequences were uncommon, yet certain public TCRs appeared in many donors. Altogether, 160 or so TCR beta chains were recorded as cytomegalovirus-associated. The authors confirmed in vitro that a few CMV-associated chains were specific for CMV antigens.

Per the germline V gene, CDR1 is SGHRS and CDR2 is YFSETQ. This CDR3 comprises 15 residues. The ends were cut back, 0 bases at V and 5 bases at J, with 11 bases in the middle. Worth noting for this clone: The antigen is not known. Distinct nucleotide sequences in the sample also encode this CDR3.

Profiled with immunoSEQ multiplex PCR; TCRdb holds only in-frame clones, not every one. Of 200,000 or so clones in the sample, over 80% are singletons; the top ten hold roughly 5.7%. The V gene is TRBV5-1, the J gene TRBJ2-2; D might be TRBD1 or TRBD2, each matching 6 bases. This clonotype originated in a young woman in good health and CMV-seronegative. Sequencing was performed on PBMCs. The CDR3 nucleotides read TGCGCCAGCAGCTTGGAAGGGGGGCCGACCGGGGAGCTGTTTTTT. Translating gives CASSLEGGPTGELFF.